A selection of T cell receptor delta chains follows, all from one sample in a study of gammadelta T cells in human blood. With CATT, TCRdb re-called clones from the RT-PCR reads. This sample yields just over 450 delta-chain clones, of which 13% to 15% are seen a single time; approximately 15% belongs to the top ten. Material: non-Vgamma9Vdelta2 gamma-delta T cells from infant blood. These receptors came from a human donor. Each CDR3 is given with its conserved first and last residue. The order of the fields is J gene, D gene, clone size, V gene, CDR3 protein, CDR3 DNA. A D gene is named only where the DNA matches it firmly. Clone size appears in some rows only: once, few, many, or a class for an expanded clone.

j_call: TRDJ1; d_call: TRDD3; clone_size: large; v_call: TRDV1; cdr3_aa: CALGELDQPTGGYKEELIF; cdr3_nt: TGTGCTCTTGGGGAACTAGACCAACCCACTGGGGGATATAAAGAGGAACTCATCTTT
j_call: TRDJ1; d_call: TRDD3; clone_size: once; v_call: TRAV36/DV7; cdr3_aa: CAVEAPSSLRTTGGYGGWDSHNTDKLIF; cdr3_nt: TGTGCTGTGGAGGCCCCCTCCTCCCTACGAACCACTGGGGGATACGGGGGTTGGGACTCTCATAACACTGATAAACTCATCTTT
j_call: TRDJ1; d_call: TRDD3; clone_size: large; v_call: TRDV1; cdr3_aa: CALGESSYWGIRHEKLIF; cdr3_nt: TGTGCTCTTGGGGAATCCTCGTACTGGGGGATCCGACATGAGAAACTCATCTTT
j_call: TRDJ1; d_call: NA; clone_size: large; v_call: TRDV1; cdr3_aa: CALGELPYRLSDKLIF; cdr3_nt: TGTGCTCTTGGGGAACTCCCATACCGCCTTTCCGATAAACTCATCTTT
j_call: TRDJ1; d_call: TRDD3; clone_size: large; v_call: TRDV1; cdr3_aa: CALGELIPSYGYWGIESTDKLIF; cdr3_nt: TGTGCTCTTGGGGAACTGATTCCTTCCTACGGGTACTGGGGGATAGAATCCACCGATAAACTCATCTTT
j_call: TRDJ3; d_call: TRDD2; clone_size: large; v_call: TRDV1; cdr3_aa: CALGVASYSYWAWDTRQMFF; cdr3_nt: TGTGCTCTTGGGGTCGCTTCCTACTCGTACTGGGCCTGGGACACCCGACAGATGTTTTTC
j_call: TRDJ1; d_call: NA; clone_size: large; v_call: TRDV1; cdr3_aa: CALGEPLFLLRDTDKLIF; cdr3_nt: TGTGCTCTTGGGGAACCTCTTTTCCTCCTCAGAGACACCGATAAACTCATCTTT
j_call: TRDJ1; d_call: NA; clone_size: NA; v_call: TRDV1; cdr3_aa: CALGELYYVAGDQGADKLIF; cdr3_nt: TGTGCTCTTGGGGAACTGTATTACGTCGCTGGGGATCAGGGGGCCGATAAACTCATCTTT
j_call: TRDJ1; d_call: TRDD3; clone_size: large; v_call: TRDV1; cdr3_aa: CALGVSLHLGDTRDKLIF; cdr3_nt: TGTGCTCTTGGGGTTTCTCTACATTTGGGGGATACGCGTGATAAACTCATCTTT
j_call: TRDJ1; d_call: TRDD3; clone_size: large; v_call: TRDV1; cdr3_aa: CALGELPYGILGDTPFPYTDKLIF; cdr3_nt: TGTGCTCTTGGCGAACTCCCCTACGGAATACTGGGGGATACGCCCTTCCCGTACACCGATAAACTCATCTTT
j_call: TRDJ1; d_call: NA; clone_size: medium-sized; v_call: TRDV1; cdr3_aa: CALGEPPSGGGGYRGDKLIF; cdr3_nt: TGTGCTCTTGGGGAACCACCCTCGGGCGGCGGGGGTTACAGGGGCGATAAACTCATCTTT
j_call: TRDJ1; d_call: TRDD3; clone_size: NA; v_call: TRDV1; cdr3_aa: CSVFSRRTRRYWGKLIF; cdr3_nt: TGCTCTGTTTTTTCCCGCCGGACGCGGCGGTACTGGGGTAAACTCATCTTT
j_call: TRDJ1; d_call: NA; clone_size: large; v_call: TRAV38-2/DV8; cdr3_aa: CAYAWRGTDKLIF; cdr3_nt: TGTGCTTATGCCTGGAGGGGGACCGATAAACTCATCTTT
j_call: TRDJ1; d_call: TRDD3; clone_size: large; v_call: TRDV1; cdr3_aa: CALGELVLGDKTDKLIF; cdr3_nt: TGTGCTCTTGGGGAACTAGTACTGGGGGATAAAACCGATAAACTCATCTTT
j_call: TRDJ1; d_call: TRDD3; clone_size: large; v_call: TRDV1; cdr3_aa: CALGDSPISGGYTDKLIF; cdr3_nt: TGTGCTCTTGGGGATAGCCCGATTAGTGGGGGATACACCGATAAACTCATCTTT
j_call: TRDJ1; d_call: TRDD3; clone_size: large; v_call: TRAV38-2/DV8; cdr3_aa: CAYRSAREGTGGYARRPHTDKLIF; cdr3_nt: TGTGCTTATAGGAGCGCGAGGGAGGGTACTGGGGGATACGCCCGGCGGCCCCACACCGATAAACTCATCTTT